The 4 T cell receptor beta chains below come from one sample, sequenced in a study of control samples from healthy donors and cancer patients. Produced via immunoSEQ multiplex PCR; TCRdb's table is partial and in-frame only. The table includes under 60,000 clones, less than 95% detected once. Material: blood. Receptor source: a man between 25 and 39 years old in good health.

This clone was picked up a small number of times. The CDR3 DNA follows: TGTGCCAGCAGTAAAACGACCGGGGAGCTGTTTTTT. Its translation is CASSKTTGELFF. This chain joins TRBV28 and TRBJ2-2; no clear D. This CDR3 region has 12 residues. Germline CDR1 MDHEN, CDR2 SYDVKM. V lost 5 bases to trimming and J lost 5 bases, with 6 bases between them. The full variable domain, in which reference TRBV28 and TRBJ2-2 provide the parts outside the CDR3, is DVKVTQSSRYLVKRTGEKVFLECVQDMDHENMFWYRQDPGLGLRLIYFSYDVKMKEKGDIPEGYSVSREKKERFSLILESASTNQTSMYLCASSKTTGELFFGEGSRLTVL.

The chain employs TRBV4-3 and TRBJ2-7; TRBD1 matches 8 bases. This CDR3 spans 15 amino acids. The J segment lost 4 bases and the V segment lost 6 bases, leaving 11 bases of the junction unmatched. Germline V gene lookup returns CDR1 LGHNA and CDR2 YSLEER. The CDR3 reads CASSSGQGGGYEQYF. In nucleotides, the CDR3 is TGCGCCAGCAGTTCAGGACAGGGAGGAGGATACGAGCAGTACTTC.

This chain connects TRBV6-2 or TRBV6-3 to TRBJ2-3, with 9 nucleotides matching TRBD2. Germline V gives CDR1 MNHEY, CDR2 SVGEGT. V shed 6 bases, J shed 8 bases, and the junction held 18 bases outside the gene matches. The length of the CDR3 is 17 residues. In DNA, the CDR3 is TGTGCCAGCAGCACCGTAATCAAGGGGCCTAGCGGGACTACGCAGTATTTT. Its translation is CASSTVIKGPSGTTQYF.

The chain has TRBV10-1 and TRBJ2-3, with a possible D match to TRBD2 (6 bases). Trimming took off 6 bases at V and 7 bases at J, with 17 bases between the two ends. The germline gives CDR1 WNHNN, CDR2 SYGVQD (reference sequence). The CDR3 has 14 amino acids. CDR3 nucleotides: TGCGCCAGCAGCCAGGGACTGGCGGAGAATACGCAGTATTTT. This encodes CASSQGLAENTQYF.